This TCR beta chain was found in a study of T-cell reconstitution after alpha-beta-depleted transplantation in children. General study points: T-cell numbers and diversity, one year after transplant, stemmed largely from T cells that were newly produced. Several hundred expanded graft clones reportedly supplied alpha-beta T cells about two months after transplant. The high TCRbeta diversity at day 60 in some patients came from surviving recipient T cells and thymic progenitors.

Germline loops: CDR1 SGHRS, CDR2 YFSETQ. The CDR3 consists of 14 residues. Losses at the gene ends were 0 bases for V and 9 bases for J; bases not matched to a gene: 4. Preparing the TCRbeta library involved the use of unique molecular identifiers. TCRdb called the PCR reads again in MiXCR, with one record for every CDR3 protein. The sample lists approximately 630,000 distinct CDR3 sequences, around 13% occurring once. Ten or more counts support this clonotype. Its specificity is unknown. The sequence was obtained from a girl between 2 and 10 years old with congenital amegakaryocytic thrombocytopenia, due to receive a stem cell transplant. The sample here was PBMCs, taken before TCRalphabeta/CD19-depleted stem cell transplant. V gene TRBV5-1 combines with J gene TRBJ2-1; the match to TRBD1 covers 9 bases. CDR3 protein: CASSLGDRGFEQFF. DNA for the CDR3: TGCGCCAGCAGCTTGGGAGACAGGGGGTTTGAGCAGTTCTTC.